These 20 T cell receptor beta chains were sequenced from one sample in a study of vaccination and CD4 T cells after COVID-19 (dated by TCRdb to the early 2020s). The library was built by means of PCR. The run used an Illumina iSeq 100. DNA from cultured CD4+ T cells underwent TCR sequencing with the Oncomine TCR Beta short-read assay at the Johns Hopkins FTIC core. TCRdb reprocessed the public reads (quality trimming at Q25 with fastp, clone calling with MiXCR) and kept in-frame beta chains. Merged by CDR3 protein, the rows form single entries marked with the most common genes and DNA. The sample includes about 5,700 distinct CDR3 sequences, with 25% to 35% observed a single time. The ten largest account for around 21% of the sample. These receptors' antigens are unknown. The treatment or condition label of this sample denotes: approximately 9-day PBMC culture with coronavirus spike peptide pools or control peptides (ViraFEST assay).

The material sequenced was CD4+ T cells from blood, cultured in vitro, taken after SARS-CoV-2 vaccination. The receptors come from a human donor who had recovered from COVID-19.

This chain joins TRBV28 and TRBJ1-2; no firm D call. Germline values: CDR1 MDHEN, CDR2 SYDVKM. The length of the CDR3 is 14 residues. Trimming cost V 4 bases and J 5 bases, with 14 bases left between them. CDR3 amino acids: CASSSPRGRYGYTF. Written as DNA, the CDR3 is TGTGCCAGCAGTTCCCCCAGAGGGAGGTATGGCTACACCTTC.

Notes on this clonotype: This may be a read error, as it is one base from a much larger clone. The missing conserved phenylalanine or tryptophan at the end of this CDR3 makes a read error likely. V is TRBV7-9 and J is TRBJ2-5; tentatively, D is TRBD2 (5 bases). The CDR3 covers 13 residues. The germline V and J ends were trimmed by 0 bases and 5 bases, with 7 bases remaining between them. CDR1 is SEHNR, CDR2 FQNEAQ, per germline (reference sequence). CDR3 DNA sequence: TGTGCCAGCAGCTTAGCAGCGGTGGAGACCCAGTACTTA. Protein sequence: CASSLAAVETQYL.

This clonotype has more than one count but fewer than ten. The chain is built from TRBV20-1 and TRBJ1-3; D might be TRBD1 (5 bases). V was pared by 6 bases and J by 4 bases, with 19 bases between. Germline lookup yields CDR1 DFQATT and CDR2 SNEGSKA (reference sequence). The CDR3 runs 15 residues. The CDR3 nucleotides read TGCAGTGCACGCACCGGGACGGTGGGGGGAAACACCATATATTTT. It translates to CSARTGTVGGNTIYF.

The rearrangement uses TRBV2 and TRBJ1-6; 11 bases are shared with TRBD1. CDR1 and CDR2 (germline): SNHLY, FYNNEI. The CDR3 extends over 16 amino acids. Trimming took 6 bases from V and 10 from J; bases not matched to a gene: 11. The CDR3 here is CASRQQGQGGTSPLHF. The CDR3, as DNA: TGTGCCAGCAGACAACAGGGACAGGGGGGTACGTCACCCCTCCACTTT.

This clonotype was observed a single time. V usage is TRBV20-1 and J usage is TRBJ2-2; 7 nucleotides line up with TRBD1. Germline CDR1 and CDR2: DFQATT and SNEGSKA (reference sequence). The J segment lost 0 bases and the V segment lost 4 bases, leaving 5 bases of the junction unmatched. The CDR3 extends over 15 amino acids. Here the CDR3 DNA reads TGCAGTGCTACCCCGGGACAGACGAACACCGGGGAGCTGTTTTTT. It yields the protein CSATPGQTNTGELFF.

The chain uses TRBV14 and TRBJ1-2; tentatively, D is TRBD1 (6 bases). CDR1 is SGHDN, CDR2 FVKESK, per germline. This CDR3 is 15 amino acids long. Trimming pared 1 base from V and 4 bases from J, leaving 13 bases between. Here the CDR3 reads CASSQVNRESYGYTF. CDR3 coding DNA: TGTGCCAGCAGCCAAGTGAACAGGGAGAGCTATGGCTACACCTTC.

Concerning this clonotype: A much larger clone lies one base from this, so it may be a read error. In this CDR3 the conserved last residue, phenylalanine or tryptophan, is missing, so a read error is likely. The chain employs TRBV20-1 and TRBJ1-6, with 7 bases identical to TRBD1. J gave up 8 bases and V 4 bases, and 11 bases lay outside the gene matches. From germline, CDR1 is DFQATT and CDR2 SNEGSKA (reference sequence). The CDR3 length is 15 residues. This CDR3 reads CSATRQGSWYSPLHS. CDR3 DNA sequence: TGCAGTGCTACCCGACAGGGATCATGGTATTCACCCCTCCACTCT.

This clonotype has only a few counts. The chain employs TRBV20-1 and TRBJ2-1; TRBD2 agrees at 9 bases. This CDR3 contains 13 residues. V lost 6 bases, J lost 9 bases, and 9 bases stayed unmatched. CDR1 is DFQATT, CDR2 SNEGSKA, per germline (reference sequence). This CDR3 is CSAAGTSISEQFF. As DNA, the CDR3 is TGCAGTGCAGCCGGGACTAGCATCAGTGAGCAGTTCTTC.

This clonotype is labeled as medium-sized (0.01 to 0.1%). V is TRBV20-1 and J is TRBJ2-6; no reliable D call. This CDR3 is built from 15 residues. Trimming took 2 bases from V and 0 from J, leaving 8 bases between them. CDR1 DFQATT and CDR2 SNEGSKA come from the germline V gene (reference sequence). CDR3 protein: CSARPGRSGANVLTF. CDR3 DNA sequence: TGCAGTGCTAGACCCGGACGCTCTGGGGCCAACGTCCTGACTTTC.

There are a few counts of this clonotype. CDR3 protein: CASTTGYTEAFF. In DNA form, the CDR3 reads TGTGCCAGCACCACAGGATACACTGAAGCTTTCTTT. V gene TRBV28 combines with J gene TRBJ1-1, with D perhaps matching TRBD1 (5 bases). The CDR3 length is 12 residues. From germline, CDR1 is MDHEN and CDR2 SYDVKM. Trimming left V 7 bases short and J 3 bases short, with 9 bases between. The full variable domain, completed using reference TRBV28 and TRBJ1-1, is DVKVTQSSRYLVKRTGEKVFLECVQDMDHENMFWYRQDPGLGLRLIYFSYDVKMKEKGDIPEGYSVSREKKERFSLILESASTNQTSMYLCASTTGYTEAFFGQGTRLTVV.

The chain uses TRBV20-1 and TRBJ1-5; D perhaps matches TRBD1 (5 bases). Germline V gene lookup returns CDR1 DFQATT and CDR2 SNEGSKA (reference sequence). V lost 2 bases to trimming and J lost 2 bases, with 10 bases between them. This CDR3 region has 14 residues. The CDR3 nucleotides read TGCAGTGCTAGACAGGGAGTCGGCAATCAGCCCCAGCATTTT. Its protein is CSARQGVGNQPQHF.

The chain is built from TRBV6-1 and TRBJ2-1, with D unclear. V lost 4 bases to trimming and J lost 1 base, with 8 bases between them. Germline CDR1 is MNHNS and CDR2 is SASEGT. There are 14 residues in the CDR3. The CDR3 DNA follows: TGTGCCAGCAGTGTTTTAGGGTCCTACAATGAGCAGTTCTTC. It yields the protein CASSVLGSYNEQFF.

In this sample, this clonotype turned up a few times. V usage is TRBV10-3 and J usage is TRBJ2-7, with D tentatively TRBD2 (7 bases). This CDR3 has 13 amino acids. Germline V lookup: CDR1 ENHRY, CDR2 SYGVKD. Trimming shortened V by 6 bases and J by 6 bases, and 15 bases separated the two germline ends. DNA of the CDR3: TGTGCCATCAGCGAGGGGGGGTACGGCGAGCAGTACTTC. Its protein is CAISEGGYGEQYF.

This clonotype has just a few counts. The genes are TRBV20-1 and TRBJ2-7; 9 nucleotides agree with TRBD1. The CDR3 covers 12 residues. After removal of 6 bases from V and 6 bases from J, the junction contained 6 bases not matched to a gene. In germline, CDR1 is DFQATT, CDR2 SNEGSKA (reference sequence). CDR3 coding DNA: TGCAGTGCCTCGGACAGGGGTGGCGAGCAGTACTTC. This encodes CSASDRGGEQYF.

The chain uses TRBV6-5 and TRBJ1-5; D is ambiguous. Germline values: CDR1 MNHEY, CDR2 SVGAGI. The CDR3 consists of 17 residues. The V end was cut by 0 bases, the J end by 6 bases, with 18 bases between. CDR3 DNA sequence: TGTGCCAGCAGTTACTCTCCCTTTCGGCTTCCAAGTCAGCCCCAGCATTTT. The encoded protein is CASSYSPFRLPSQPQHF.

This clonotype is judged medium-sized. This sequence joins TRBV6-5 and TRBJ2-7; the match to TRBD1 covers 9 bases. Germline assignment: CDR1 MNHEY and CDR2 SVGAGI. With 4 bases clipped from V and 3 bases from J, the junction kept 7 bases outside the gene matches. CDR3 length: 15 residues. For the CDR3, the DNA is TGTGCCAGCAGTTCCCCACAGGGGGCCCTCTACGAGCAGTACTTC. Its translation is CASSSPQGALYEQYF.

This clonotype is deemed medium-sized. V and J are TRBV7-9 and TRBJ2-7, with D possibly matching TRBD1 (6 bases). Germline CDR1 is SEHNR and CDR2 is FQNEAQ (reference sequence). Deletions cut 3 bases from V and 1 base from J, with 16 bases between. The CDR3 totals 16 residues. The CDR3 sequence: CASSFVGAGRSYEQYF. CDR3 in DNA: TGTGCCAGCAGCTTCGTGGGGGCAGGCCGGTCCTACGAGCAGTACTTC.

The CDR3 sequence: CATSNTLNTGELFF. The CDR3 nucleotides read TGTGCCACCAGTAACACGCTTAACACCGGGGAGCTGTTTTTT. The chain combines TRBV24-1 with TRBJ2-2; D gene unclear. Deletions cut 6 bases from V and 2 bases from J, with 9 bases between. Germline CDR1 reads KGHDR; CDR2 reads SFDVKD. The length of the CDR3 is 14 residues.

This clonotype is deemed medium-sized (0.01 to 0.1%). CDR3 loop: CASSEGGSRGETQYF. As DNA, the CDR3 is TGTGCCAGCAGTGAAGGAGGCAGTCGGGGAGAGACCCAGTACTTC. The chain has TRBV6-1 and TRBJ2-5; a weak D match, TRBD2 (5 bases). V was clipped by 1 base and J by 4 bases, with 13 bases between them. The V gene's germline CDR1 is MNHNS and CDR2 SASEGT. CDR3 size: 15 residues.

This rearrangement joins TRBV24-1 to TRBJ2-1, with a weak D call TRBD2 (6 bases). V gave up 4 bases and J gave up 8 bases, with 20 bases separating them. There are 16 residues in the CDR3. CDR1 and CDR2 from the germline V gene are KGHDR and SFDVKD. Here the CDR3 reads CATSDPGGTFRDEQFF. CDR3 nucleotides: TGTGCCACCAGTGACCCAGGCGGGACGTTCAGGGATGAGCAGTTCTTC.